A single sample gave rise to the 6 T cell receptor beta chains below, sequenced in a study of blood T cell repertoires in COVID-19 (dated by TCRdb to 2019 to 2021). The library was prepared using the immunoSEQ multiplex PCR assay. TCRdb stores this immuneACCESS table with in-frame sequences only. Part of the clones is absent; in the studies checked, under half of the shortfall reflects unresolved V genes, and no reason is known for the rest. The sample profile shows some 450,000 clones; around 90% of them were found once. Roughly 0.78% of the sample is taken by the ten largest. Sequencing was carried out using peripheral blood. Receptors originate from a man aged 18 to 29 with COVID-19, enrolled during active disease.

The chain uses TRBV7-9 and TRBJ1-2; a possible D gene is TRBD1 (5 bases). CDR1 is SEHNR, CDR2 FQNEAQ, per germline (reference sequence). V dropped 5 bases and J dropped 1 base, with 8 bases sitting between them. The CDR3 sequence is 13 residues long. DNA of the CDR3: TGTGCCAGCAGCACCGACAGTAACTATGGCTACACCTTC. It yields the protein CASSTDSNYGYTF.

In its sample, this clone was seen once. The V call is TRBV2, the J call TRBJ1-1; a possible D gene is TRBD1 (5 bases). CDR1 is SNHLY, CDR2 FYNNEI, per germline. Trimming left V 7 bases short and J 0 bases short, with 9 bases between. CDR3 size: 13 residues. The DNA for the CDR3 is TGTGCCAGCACAGGCAGGGTGAACACTGAAGCTTTCTTT. Residues: CASTGRVNTEAFF.

The chain links TRBV10-1 to TRBJ2-7, with D unresolved. This CDR3 has 13 residues. Germline CDR1 and CDR2: WNHNN and SYGVQD (reference sequence). Trimming stripped 3 bases from V and 3 bases from J, with 9 bases between. CDR3 residues: CASSESGRYEQYF. DNA for the CDR3: TGCGCCAGCAGTGAATCGGGTCGCTACGAGCAGTACTTC.

The CDR3 DNA reads as TGTGCCAGCAGTGAGGGACACCCCCGAGGGAACACTGAAGCTTTCTTT. Translation: CASSEGHPRGNTEAFF. This chain links TRBV6-1 with TRBJ1-1; D may be TRBD1 (6 bases). V was trimmed by 3 bases and J by 1 base, leaving 15 bases between them. Per the germline V gene, CDR1 is MNHNS and CDR2 is SASEGT. The CDR3 loop spans 16 amino acids.

This chain uses TRBV11-3 with TRBJ2-1, with a weak D call TRBD2 (6 bases). The length of the CDR3 is 13 residues. CDR1 and CDR2 (germline): SGHNT, YENEEA. Trimming took 2 bases from V and 8 from J, leaving 10 bases between them. CDR3 nucleotides: TGTGCCAGCAGCTTATGGACTATGGATGAGCAGTTCTTC. It yields the protein CASSLWTMDEQFF.

This clone was seen a few times. The junction shows a germline mismatch at one end, possibly a read error. This chain joins TRBV7-7 and TRBJ2-3; 12 bases agree with TRBD2. Germline V CDR1 and CDR2: SSHAT, FNYEAQ (reference sequence). This CDR3 has 16 amino acids. The CDR3 loop is CASSLGLAGGRDTQYF. The CDR3 DNA reads TGTGCTAGCAGCTTAGGCCTAGCGGGAGGGAGAGATACGCAGTATTTT. Together with reference TRBV7-7 and TRBJ2-3, the CDR3 gives the full variable domain: GAGVSQSPRYKVTKRGQDVTLRCDPISSHATLYWYQQALGQGPEFLTYFNYEAQPDKSGLPSDRFSAERPEGSISTLTIQRTEQRDSAMYRCASSLGLAGGRDTQYFGPGTRLTVL.